The entry below describes one T cell receptor beta chain. Its specificity is not known. The germline CDR1 and CDR2 sequences are DFQATT and SNEGSKA (reference sequence). The V and J ends lost 6 bases and 3 bases respectively, with 13 bases between them. The CDR3 sequence is 13 residues long. This entry is derived from a study of CD8 T cells in ankylosing spondylitis. Overall study findings and caveats: Certain motif variants had earlier appeared in reactive arthritis synovial fluid and blood. From matched ankylosing spondylitis synovial fluid, disease-linked clones were reportedly recovered at significantly enriched levels. In ankylosing spondylitis blood, a motif of eight highly homologous TCR beta variants appeared characteristic.

Making the TCR beta libraries involved quantitative 5'-RACE with molecular barcodes. TCRdb reprocessed the 5' RACE reads with MiXCR, giving one entry per CDR3 protein. The repertoire holds some 450,000 distinct CDR3 sequences, with 17% as singletons. The chain is built from TRBV20-1 and TRBJ2-3; D remains unclear. The clonotype was recovered from a male donor with ankylosing spondylitis. Source material: blood, either unsorted or a sorted T cell fraction (not recorded which). CDR3 region: CSAAGLGTDTQYF. CDR3 DNA: TGCAGTGCCGCCGGCCTGGGGACAGATACGCAGTATTTT.